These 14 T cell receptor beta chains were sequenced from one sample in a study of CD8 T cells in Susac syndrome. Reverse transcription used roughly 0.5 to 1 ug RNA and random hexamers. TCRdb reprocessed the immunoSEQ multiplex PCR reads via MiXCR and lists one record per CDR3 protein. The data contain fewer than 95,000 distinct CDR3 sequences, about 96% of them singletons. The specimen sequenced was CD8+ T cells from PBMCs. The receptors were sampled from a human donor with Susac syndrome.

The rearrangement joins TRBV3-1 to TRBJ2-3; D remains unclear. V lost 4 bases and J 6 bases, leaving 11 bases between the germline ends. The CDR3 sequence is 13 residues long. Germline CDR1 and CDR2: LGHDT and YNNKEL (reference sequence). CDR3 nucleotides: TGTGCCAGCAGCCCCTTCATTGCTGATACGCAGTATTTT. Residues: CASSPFIADTQYF.

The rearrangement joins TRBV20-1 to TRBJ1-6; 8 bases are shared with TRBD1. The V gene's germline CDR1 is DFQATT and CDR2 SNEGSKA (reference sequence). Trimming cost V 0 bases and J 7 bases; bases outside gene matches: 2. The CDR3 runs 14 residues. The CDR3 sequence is CSARENRGNSPLHF. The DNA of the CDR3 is TGCAGTGCTAGAGAAAACAGGGGGAATTCACCCCTCCACTTT.

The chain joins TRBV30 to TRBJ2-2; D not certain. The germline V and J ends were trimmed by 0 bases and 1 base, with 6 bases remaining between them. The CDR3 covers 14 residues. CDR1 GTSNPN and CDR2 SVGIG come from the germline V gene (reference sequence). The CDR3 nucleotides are TGTGCCTGGAGTGTGGCCAGGAACACCGGGGAGCTGTTTTTT. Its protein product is CAWSVARNTGELFF.

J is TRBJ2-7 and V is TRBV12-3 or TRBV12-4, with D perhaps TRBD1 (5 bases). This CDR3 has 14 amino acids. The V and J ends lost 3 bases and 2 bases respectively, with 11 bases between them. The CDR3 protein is CASSLGTGTYEQYF. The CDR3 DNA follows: TGTGCCAGCAGTTTGGGTACAGGAACCTACGAGCAGTACTTC.

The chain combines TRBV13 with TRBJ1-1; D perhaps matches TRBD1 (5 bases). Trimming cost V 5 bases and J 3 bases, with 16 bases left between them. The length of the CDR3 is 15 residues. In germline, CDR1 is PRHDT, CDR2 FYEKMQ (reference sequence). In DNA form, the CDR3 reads TGTGCCAGCAGCCATGCCGGGACTGGGGACACTGAAGCTTTCTTT. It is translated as CASSHAGTGDTEAFF.

Here the CDR3 reads CASSLSPPWEGNYEQYF. The CDR3, as DNA: TGTGCCAGCAGCTTATCGCCCCCTTGGGAGGGCAACTACGAGCAGTACTTC. The V call is TRBV5-4, the J call TRBJ2-7; 7 nucleotides match TRBD2. This CDR3 spans 17 amino acids. Germline V gene lookup returns CDR1 SGHNT and CDR2 YYREEE (reference sequence). The ends lost 2 bases at V and 3 bases at J; junction bases unmatched: 14.

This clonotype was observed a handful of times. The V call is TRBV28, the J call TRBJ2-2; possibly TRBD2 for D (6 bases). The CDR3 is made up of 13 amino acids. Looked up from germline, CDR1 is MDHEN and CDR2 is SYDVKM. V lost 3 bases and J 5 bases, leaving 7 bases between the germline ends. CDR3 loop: CASSLGGTGELFF. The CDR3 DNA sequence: TGTGCCAGCAGTTTGGGGGGAACCGGGGAGCTGTTTTTT.

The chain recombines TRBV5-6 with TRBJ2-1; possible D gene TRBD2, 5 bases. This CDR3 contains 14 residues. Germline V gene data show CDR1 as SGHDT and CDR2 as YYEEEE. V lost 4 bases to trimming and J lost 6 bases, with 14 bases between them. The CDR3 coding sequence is TGTGCCAGCAGCCCTAAGCGGCACGGCAATGAGCAGTTCTTC. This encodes CASSPKRHGNEQFF. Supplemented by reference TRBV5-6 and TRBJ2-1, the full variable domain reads DAGVTQSPTHLIKTRGQQVTLRCSPKSGHDTVSWYQQALGQGPQFIFQYYEEEERQRGNFPDRFSGHQFPNYSSELNVNALLLGDSALYLCASSPKRHGNEQFFGPGTRLTVL.

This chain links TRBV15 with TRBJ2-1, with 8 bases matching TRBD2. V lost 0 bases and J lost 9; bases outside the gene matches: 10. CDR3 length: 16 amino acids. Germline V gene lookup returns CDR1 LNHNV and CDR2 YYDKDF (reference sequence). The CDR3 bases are TGTGCCACCAGCAGAGACGGAAGCGGGGGCCGGGGTGAGCAGTTCTTC. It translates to CATSRDGSGGRGEQFF.

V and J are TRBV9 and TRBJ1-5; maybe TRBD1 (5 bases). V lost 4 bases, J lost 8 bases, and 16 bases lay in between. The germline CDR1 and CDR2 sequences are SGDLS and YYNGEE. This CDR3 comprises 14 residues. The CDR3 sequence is CASSPGTLTEPQHF. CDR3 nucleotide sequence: TGTGCCAGCAGCCCCGGGACGCTCACCGAGCCCCAGCATTTT.

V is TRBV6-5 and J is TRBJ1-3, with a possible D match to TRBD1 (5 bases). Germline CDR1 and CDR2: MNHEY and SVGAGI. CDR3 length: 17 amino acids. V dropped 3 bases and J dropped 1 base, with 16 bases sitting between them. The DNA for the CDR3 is TGTGCCAGCAGTTATCTGGGGACGGCGACGTCTGGAAACACCATATATTTT. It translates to CASSYLGTATSGNTIYF.

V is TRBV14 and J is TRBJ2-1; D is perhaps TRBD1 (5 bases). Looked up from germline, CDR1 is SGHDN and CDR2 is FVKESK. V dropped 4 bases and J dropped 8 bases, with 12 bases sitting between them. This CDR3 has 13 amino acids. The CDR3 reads CASSPTAFYEQFF. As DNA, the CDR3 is TGTGCCAGCAGCCCGACAGCCTTCTATGAGCAGTTCTTC. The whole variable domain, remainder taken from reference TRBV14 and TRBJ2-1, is EAGVTQFPSHSVIEKGQTVTLRCDPISGHDNLYWYRRVMGKEIKFLLHFVKESKQDESGMPNNRFLAERTGGTYSTLKVQPAELEDSGVYFCASSPTAFYEQFFGPGTRLTVL.

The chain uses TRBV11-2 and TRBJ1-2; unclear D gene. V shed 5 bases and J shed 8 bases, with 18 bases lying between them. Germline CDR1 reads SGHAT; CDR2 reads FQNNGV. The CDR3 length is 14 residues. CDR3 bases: TGTGCCAGCAGCCGCCCGGGAGGCGCGGGGGGCTACACCTTC. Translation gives CASSRPGGAGGYTF.

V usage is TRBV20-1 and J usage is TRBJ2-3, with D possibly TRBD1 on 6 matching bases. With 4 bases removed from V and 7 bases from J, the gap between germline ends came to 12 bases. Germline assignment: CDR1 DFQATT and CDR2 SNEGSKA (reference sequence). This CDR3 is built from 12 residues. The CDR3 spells CSAIDQGNTQYF. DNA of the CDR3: TGCAGTGCTATCGACCAGGGGAATACGCAGTATTTT.